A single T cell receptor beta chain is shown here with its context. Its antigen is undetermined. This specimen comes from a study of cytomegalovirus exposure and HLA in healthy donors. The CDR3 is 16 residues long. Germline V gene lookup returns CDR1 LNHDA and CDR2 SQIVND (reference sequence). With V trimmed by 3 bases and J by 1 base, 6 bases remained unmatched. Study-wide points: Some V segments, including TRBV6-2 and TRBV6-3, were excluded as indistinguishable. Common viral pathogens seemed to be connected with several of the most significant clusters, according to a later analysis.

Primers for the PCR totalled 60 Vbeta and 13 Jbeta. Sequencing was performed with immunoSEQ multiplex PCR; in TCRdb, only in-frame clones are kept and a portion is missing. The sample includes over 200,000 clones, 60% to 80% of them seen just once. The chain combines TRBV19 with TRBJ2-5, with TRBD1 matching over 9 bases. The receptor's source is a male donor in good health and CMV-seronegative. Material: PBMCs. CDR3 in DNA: TGTGCCAGTAGTATCGACTGGACAGGGGCCCAAGAGACCCAGTACTTC. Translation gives CASSIDWTGAQETQYF. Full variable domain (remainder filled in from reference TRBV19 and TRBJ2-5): DGGITQSPKYLFRKEGQNVTLSCEQNLNHDAMYWYRQDPGQGLRLIYYSQIVNDFQKGDIAEGYSVSREKKESFPLTVTSAQKNPTAFYLCASSIDWTGAQETQYFGPGTRLLVL.